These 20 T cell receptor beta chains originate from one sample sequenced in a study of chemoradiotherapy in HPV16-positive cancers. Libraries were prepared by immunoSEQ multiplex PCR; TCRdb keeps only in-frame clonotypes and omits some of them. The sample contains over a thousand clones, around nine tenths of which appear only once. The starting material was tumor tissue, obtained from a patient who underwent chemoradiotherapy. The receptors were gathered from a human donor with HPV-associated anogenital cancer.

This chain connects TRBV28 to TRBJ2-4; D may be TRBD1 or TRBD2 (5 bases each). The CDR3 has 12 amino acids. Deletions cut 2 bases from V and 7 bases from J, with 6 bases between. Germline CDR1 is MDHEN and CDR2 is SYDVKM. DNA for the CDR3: TGTGCCAGCAGTTTAGGGGGTAACATTCAGTACTTC. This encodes CASSLGGNIQYF.

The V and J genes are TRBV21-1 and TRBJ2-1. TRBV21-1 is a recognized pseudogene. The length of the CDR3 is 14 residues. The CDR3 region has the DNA TGTGCCAGCAGCAAAGTCCCCTCCTACAATGAGCAGTTCTTC. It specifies CASSKVPSYNEQFF.

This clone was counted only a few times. This chain's CDR3 is CATAQTGRNTGELFF. The CDR3 nucleotides read TGTGCTACCGCCCAAACAGGGAGGAACACCGGGGAGCTGTTTTTT. The V and J genes are TRBV28 and TRBJ2-2; a possible D gene is TRBD1 (6 bases). Germline lookup yields CDR1 MDHEN and CDR2 SYDVKM. This CDR3 has 15 amino acids.

CDR3 residues: CASSRTGGDSPLHF. The CDR3, as DNA: TGTGCCAGCAGTAGGACAGGGGGCGACTCACCCCTCCACTTT. This rearrangement joins TRBV2 to TRBJ1-6; 11 bases map to TRBD1. The CDR3 length is 14 residues. The V gene end was trimmed by 5 bases and the J gene end by 10 bases; junction bases not matched to a gene: 4. CDR1 is SNHLY, CDR2 FYNNEI, per germline.

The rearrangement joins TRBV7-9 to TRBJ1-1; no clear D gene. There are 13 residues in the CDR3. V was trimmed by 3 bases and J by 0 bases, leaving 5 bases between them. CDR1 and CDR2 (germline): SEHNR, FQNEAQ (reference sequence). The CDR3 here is CASSFKMNTEAFF. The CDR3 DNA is TGTGCCAGCAGCTTCAAAATGAACACTGAAGCTTTCTTT.

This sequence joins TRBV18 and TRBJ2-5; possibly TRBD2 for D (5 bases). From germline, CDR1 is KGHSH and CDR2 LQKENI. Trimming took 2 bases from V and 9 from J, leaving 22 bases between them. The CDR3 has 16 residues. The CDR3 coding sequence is TGTGCCAGCTCACCAACTTCGCACGGAGAACTCGGGGCCCAGTACTTC. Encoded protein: CASSPTSHGELGAQYF.

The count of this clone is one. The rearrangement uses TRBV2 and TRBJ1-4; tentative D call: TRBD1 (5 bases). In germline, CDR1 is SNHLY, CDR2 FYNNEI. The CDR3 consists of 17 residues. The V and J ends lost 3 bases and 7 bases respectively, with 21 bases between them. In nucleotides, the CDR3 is TGTGCCAGCAGTGATCCGGTCAGGGAGGATAGAAGTGAAAAACTGTTTTTT. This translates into CASSDPVREDRSEKLFF.

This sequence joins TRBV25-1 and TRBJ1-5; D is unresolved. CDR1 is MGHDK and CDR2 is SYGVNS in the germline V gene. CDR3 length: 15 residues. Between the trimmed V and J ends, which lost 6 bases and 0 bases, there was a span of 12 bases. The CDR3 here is CASSANRYSNQPQHF. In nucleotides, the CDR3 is TGTGCCAGCAGCGCAAATAGGTATAGCAATCAGCCCCAGCATTTT.

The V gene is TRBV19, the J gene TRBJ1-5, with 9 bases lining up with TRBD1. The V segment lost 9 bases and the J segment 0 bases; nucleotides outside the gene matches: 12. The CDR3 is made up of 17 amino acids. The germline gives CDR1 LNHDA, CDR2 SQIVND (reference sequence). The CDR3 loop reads CASSRDRALYSNQPQHF. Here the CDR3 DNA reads TGTGCCAGCTCCCGGGACAGGGCACTCTATAGCAATCAGCCCCAGCATTTT.

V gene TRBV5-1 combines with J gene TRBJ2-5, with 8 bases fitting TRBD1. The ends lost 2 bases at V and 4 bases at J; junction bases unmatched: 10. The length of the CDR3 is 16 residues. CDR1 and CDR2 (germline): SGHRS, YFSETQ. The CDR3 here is CASSLMDRVVRETQYF. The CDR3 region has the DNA TGCGCCAGCAGCTTAATGGACAGGGTAGTGCGAGAGACCCAGTACTTC.

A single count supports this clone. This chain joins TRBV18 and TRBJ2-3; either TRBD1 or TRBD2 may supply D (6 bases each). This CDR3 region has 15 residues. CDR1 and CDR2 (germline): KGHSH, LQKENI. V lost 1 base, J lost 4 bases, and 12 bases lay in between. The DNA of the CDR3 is TGTGCCAGCTCACCACGAGGGGGGCGATCAGATACGCAGTATTTT. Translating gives CASSPRGGRSDTQYF. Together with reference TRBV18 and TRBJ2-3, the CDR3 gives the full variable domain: NAGVMQNPRHLVRRRGQEARLRCSPMKGHSHVYWYRQLPEEGLKFMVYLQKENIIDESGMPKERFSAEFPKEGPSILRIQQVVRGDSAAYFCASSPRGGRSDTQYFGPGTRLTVL.

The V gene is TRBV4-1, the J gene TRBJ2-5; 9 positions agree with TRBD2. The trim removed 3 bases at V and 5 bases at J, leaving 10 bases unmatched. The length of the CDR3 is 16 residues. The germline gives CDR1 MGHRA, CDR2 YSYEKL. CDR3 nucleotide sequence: TGCGCCAGCAGCCACTTGGGAGCGGGAGGTGATGAGACCCAGTACTTC. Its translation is CASSHLGAGGDETQYF.

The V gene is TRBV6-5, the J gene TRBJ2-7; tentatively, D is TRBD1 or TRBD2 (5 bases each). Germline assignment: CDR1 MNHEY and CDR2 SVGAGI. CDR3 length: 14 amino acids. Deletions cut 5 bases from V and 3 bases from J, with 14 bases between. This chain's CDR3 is CASSPGASFYEQYF. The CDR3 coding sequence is TGTGCCAGCAGTCCCGGGGCTAGCTTCTACGAGCAGTACTTC.

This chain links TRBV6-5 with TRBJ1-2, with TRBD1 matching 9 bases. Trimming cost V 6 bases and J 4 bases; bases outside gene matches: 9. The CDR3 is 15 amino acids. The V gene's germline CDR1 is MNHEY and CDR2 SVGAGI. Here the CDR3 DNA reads TGTGCCAGCAGAACTCCGGGACAGGGAGCCTATGGCTACACCTTC. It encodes CASRTPGQGAYGYTF.

In DNA form, the CDR3 reads TGTGCCACCAGCAGTTCCGCCCGGAGCGGCTACACCTTC. It yields the protein CATSSSARSGYTF. The gene calls are TRBV15 and TRBJ1-2; no reliable D call. Between the trimmed V and J ends, which lost 3 bases and 8 bases, there was a span of 13 bases. Germline V gene sequence: CDR1 LNHNV, CDR2 YYDKDF (reference sequence). The CDR3 totals 13 residues.

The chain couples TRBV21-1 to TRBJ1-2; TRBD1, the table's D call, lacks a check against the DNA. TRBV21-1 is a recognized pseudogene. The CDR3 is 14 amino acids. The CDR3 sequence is CASSKFAGLGGYTF. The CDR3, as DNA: TGTGCCAGCAGCAAATTTGCAGGCTTGGGTGGCTACACCTTC.

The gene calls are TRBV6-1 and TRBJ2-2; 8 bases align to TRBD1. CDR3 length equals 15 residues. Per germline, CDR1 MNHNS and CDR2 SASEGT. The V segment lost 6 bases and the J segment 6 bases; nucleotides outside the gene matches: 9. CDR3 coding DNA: TGTGCCAGCAGCGCCGGGACAGGAGTCTCCGGGGAGCTGTTTTTT. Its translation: CASSAGTGVSGELFF.

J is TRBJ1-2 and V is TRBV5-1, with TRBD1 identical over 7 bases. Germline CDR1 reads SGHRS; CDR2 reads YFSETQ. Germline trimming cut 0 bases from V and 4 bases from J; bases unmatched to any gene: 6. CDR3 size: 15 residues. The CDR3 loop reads CASSLGRGAAYGYTF. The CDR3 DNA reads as TGCGCCAGCAGCTTGGGCAGGGGGGCTGCCTATGGCTACACCTTC. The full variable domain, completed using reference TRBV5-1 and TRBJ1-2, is KAGVTQTPRYLIKTRGQQVTLSCSPISGHRSVSWYQQTPGQGLQFLFEYFSETQRNKGNFPGRFSGRQFSNSRSEMNVSTLELGDSALYLCASSLGRGAAYGYTFGSGTRLTVV.

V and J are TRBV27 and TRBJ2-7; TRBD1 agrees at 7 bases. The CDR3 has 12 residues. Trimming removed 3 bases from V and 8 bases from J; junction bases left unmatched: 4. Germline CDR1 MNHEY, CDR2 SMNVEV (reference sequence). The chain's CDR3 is CASSFLQGQQYF. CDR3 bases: TGTGCCAGCAGTTTCCTACAGGGGCAGCAGTACTTC.

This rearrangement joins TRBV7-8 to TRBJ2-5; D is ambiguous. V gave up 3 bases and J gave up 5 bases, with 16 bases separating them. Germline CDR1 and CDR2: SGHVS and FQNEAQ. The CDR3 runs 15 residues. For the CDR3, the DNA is TGTGCCAGCAGCTTCGGTGTTACGACCCTGGAGACCCAGTACTTC. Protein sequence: CASSFGVTTLETQYF. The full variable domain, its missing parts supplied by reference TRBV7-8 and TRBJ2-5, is GAGVSQSPRYKVAKRGQDVALRCDPISGHVSLFWYQQALGQGPEFLTYFQNEAQLDKSGLPSDRFFAERPEGSVSTLKIQRTQQEDSAVYLCASSFGVTTLETQYFGPGTRLLVL.